The entry below describes one T cell receptor beta chain. This entry is derived from a study of blood T cell repertoires in COVID-19. About the study: T cells, B-cell-depleted T cells, or PBMCs supplied cDNA or gDNA.

Clones were sequenced by immunoSEQ multiplex PCR, and TCRdb holds only the in-frame ones, with some missing. This sample has around 140,000 clones, with 80% to 90% found just once. The V end was cut by 3 bases, the J end by 4 bases, with 5 bases between. CDR3 size: 12 residues. Seattle researchers signed up patients amid active infection and tracked them longitudinally. The specimen sequenced was peripheral blood. V is TRBV12-3 or TRBV12-4 and J is TRBJ2-3; D remains ambiguous. The receptor was derived from a man aged 18 to 29 with COVID-19, enrolled during active disease. CDR3 loop: CASSFGPDTQYF. The CDR3 region has the DNA TGTGCCAGCAGTTTTGGGCCAGATACGCAGTATTTT.